This is a list of T cell receptor beta chains from one sample in a study of T cells in Graves' hyperthyroidism and ophthalmopathy. TCRdb re-called the multiplex PCR reads with MiXCR, one entry per CDR3 protein. The sample has 500,000 to 550,000 distinct CDR3 sequences, approximately 20% seen once. The sequenced sample was blood. The receptor set was obtained from a man aged 35-49 years with Graves' ophthalmopathy. Both conserved end residues are part of each CDR3. A D gene is named only where the DNA matches it firmly. Clone sizes are given selectively: once, few, many, or a class where the clone is expanded.

J,V,D,size,CDR3,DNA
TRBJ2-6,TRBV6-1,TRBD1,.,CASSARGTGSGANVLTF,TGTGCCAGCAGTGCGAGGGGGACAGGGTCCGGGGCCAACGTCCTGACTTTC
TRBJ2-5,TRBV7-2,TRBD2,many,CASSPTSGRAAETQYF,TGTGCCAGCAGCCCGACTAGCGGGAGGGCCGCAGAGACCCAGTACTTC
TRBJ1-1,TRBV29-1,.,.,CSVERGGGSVMNTEAFF,TGCAGCGTTGAAAGGGGGGGGGGATCTGTCATGAACACTGAAGCTTTCTTT
TRBJ2-5,TRBV6-1,TRBD2,.,CASSWGVGLAGQETQYF,TGTGCCAGCAGTTGGGGTGTGGGACTAGCGGGACAAGAGACCCAGTACTTC
TRBJ1-5,TRBV28,.,few,CASSTRGGGVNQPQHF,TGTGCCAGCAGTACTAGGGGCGGGGGTGTAAATCAGCCCCAGCATTTT
TRBJ2-6,TRBV5-4,.,few,CASSSQGNSGANVLTF,TGTGCCAGCAGCTCCCAAGGGAACTCTGGGGCCAACGTCCTGACTTTC
TRBJ1-2,TRBV20-1,.,.,CSAPQSGSRDVVYGYTF,TGCAGTGCGCCCCAGAGCGGGAGCCGGGACGTCGTATATGGCTACACCTTC
TRBJ1-5,TRBV19,.,few,CASSFARDNQPQHF,TGTGCCAGTAGTTTTGCTAGGGACAATCAGCCCCAGCATTTT
TRBJ1-4,TRBV29-1,.,.,CSVEGKQILNEKLFF,TGCAGCGTTGAAGGGAAACAAATCCTCAATGAAAAACTGTTTTTT
TRBJ2-7,TRBV2,TRBD1,many,CASLETGAAYEQYF,TGTGCCAGCCTAGAGACAGGGGCAGCCTACGAGCAGTACTTC
TRBJ2-1,TRBV27,TRBD1,.,CASSPDRSLYNEQFF,TGTGCCAGCAGTCCGGACAGGAGTCTCTACAATGAGCAGTTCTTC
TRBJ2-1,TRBV7-2,.,few,CASSPLVGSRVVDEQFF,TGTGCCAGCAGCCCCCTAGTGGGGTCGAGGGTAGTGGATGAGCAGTTCTTC
TRBJ1-4,TRBV7-6,.,many,CASSPRGEKLFF,TGTGCCAGCAGCCCGCGGGGTGAAAAACTGTTTTTT
TRBJ2-5,TRBV20-1,TRBD1,few,CSGVQTLTGGETQYF,TGCAGTGGCGTCCAGACTCTAACAGGGGGGGAGACCCAGTACTTC
TRBJ2-3,TRBV24-1,.,.,CATSVDGGTDTQYF,TGTGCCACCAGTGTAGATGGGGGCACAGATACGCAGTATTTT
TRBJ1-2,TRBV10-3,.,few,CASGGDQGVRDGYTF,TGTGCCAGCGGCGGGGATCAAGGGGTGAGGGATGGCTACACCTTC
TRBJ2-3,TRBV3-1,TRBD2,few,CASSSGTSGLDTQYF,TGTGCCAGCAGCTCCGGGACTAGCGGCCTAGATACGCAGTATTTT
TRBJ2-5,TRBV2,.,.,CASRDGRLQETQYF,TGTGCCAGCAGAGACGGACGGCTTCAAGAGACCCAGTACTTC
TRBJ1-5,TRBV3-1,.,few,CASSQEMGSGQPQHF,TGTGCCAGCAGCCAAGAAATGGGTTCGGGTCAGCCCCAGCATTTT
TRBJ2-7,TRBV20-1,.,.,CSASQLTAAYEQYF,TGCAGTGCTTCCCAATTGACAGCAGCCTACGAGCAGTACTTC
TRBJ2-2,TRBV19,.,few,CASSIARESGELFF,TGTGCCAGTAGTATAGCTAGGGAGTCCGGGGAGCTGTTTTTT
TRBJ1-5,TRBV2,TRBD1,many,CASGTGRGRHQPQHF,TGTGCCAGCGGGACAGGGAGGGGGCGACATCAGCCCCAGCATTTT
TRBJ1-4,TRBV30,.,many,CAWSPPRQKLFF,TGTGCCTGGAGTCCACCGAGACAGAAACTGTTTTTT